The text below deals with one T cell receptor beta chain. In germline, CDR1 is SQVTM, CDR2 ANQGSEA. This CDR3 region has 13 residues. The data stem from a study of monozygotic twins with inflammatory bowel disease. TCRdb re-called the 5' RACE reads and catalogs CDR3 proteins one per entry, DNA excluded. The clone table shows 150,000 to 200,000 distinct CDR3 sequences, with the ten largest holding 6.5% to 9%. The chain links TRBV29-1 to TRBJ2-7. The sequenced sample consisted of blood. This sequence originates from a human donor with ulcerative colitis or Crohn's disease, or a healthy co-twin of an affected twin (not recorded which). CDR3 sequence reads: CSVESGSFSEQYF.